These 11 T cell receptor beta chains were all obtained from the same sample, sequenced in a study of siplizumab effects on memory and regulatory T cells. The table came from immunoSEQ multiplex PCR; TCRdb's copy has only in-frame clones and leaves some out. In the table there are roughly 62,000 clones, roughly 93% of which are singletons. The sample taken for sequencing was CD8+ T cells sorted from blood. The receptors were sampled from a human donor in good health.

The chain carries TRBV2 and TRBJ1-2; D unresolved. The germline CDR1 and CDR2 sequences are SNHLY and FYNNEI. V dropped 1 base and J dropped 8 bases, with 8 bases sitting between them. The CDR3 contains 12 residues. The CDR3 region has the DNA TGTGCCAGCAGTGAAGTCCCTTGGGGCTACACCTTC. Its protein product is CASSEVPWGYTF.

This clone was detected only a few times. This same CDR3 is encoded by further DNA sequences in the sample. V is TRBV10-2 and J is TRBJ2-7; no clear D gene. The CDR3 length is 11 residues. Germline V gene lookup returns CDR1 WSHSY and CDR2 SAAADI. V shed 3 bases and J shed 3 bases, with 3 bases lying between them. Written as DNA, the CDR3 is TGCGCCAGCAGTGAAGGCTACGAGCAGTACTTC. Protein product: CASSEGYEQYF.

CDR3 in amino acids: CASSLEGAHTEAFF. CDR3 bases: TGTGCCAGCAGCTTAGAGGGGGCGCACACTGAAGCTTTCTTT. The V and J genes are TRBV13 and TRBJ1-1; 7 bases match TRBD1. Unmatched junction bases numbered 2, after V lost 1 base and J lost 3 bases. Germline V gene lookup returns CDR1 PRHDT and CDR2 FYEKMQ (reference sequence). The CDR3 contains 14 residues.

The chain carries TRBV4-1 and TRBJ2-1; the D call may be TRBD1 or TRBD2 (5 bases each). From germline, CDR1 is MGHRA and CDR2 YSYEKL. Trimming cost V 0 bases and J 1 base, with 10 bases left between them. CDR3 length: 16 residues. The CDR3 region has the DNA TGCGCCAGCAGCCAAGATAGGGGAGTGTCCTACAATGAGCAGTTCTTC. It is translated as CASSQDRGVSYNEQFF.

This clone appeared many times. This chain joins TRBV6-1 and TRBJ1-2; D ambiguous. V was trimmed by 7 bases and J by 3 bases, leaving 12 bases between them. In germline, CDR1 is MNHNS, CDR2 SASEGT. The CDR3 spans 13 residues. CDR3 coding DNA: TGTGCCAGCAATAAGGTATTTGACTATGGCTACACCTTC. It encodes CASNKVFDYGYTF.

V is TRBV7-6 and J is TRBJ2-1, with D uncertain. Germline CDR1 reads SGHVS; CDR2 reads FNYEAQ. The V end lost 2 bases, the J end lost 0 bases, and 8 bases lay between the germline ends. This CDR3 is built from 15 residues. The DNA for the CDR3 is TGTGCCAGCAGCTTAATAGCTAGCTCCTACAATGAGCAGTTCTTC. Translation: CASSLIASSYNEQFF.

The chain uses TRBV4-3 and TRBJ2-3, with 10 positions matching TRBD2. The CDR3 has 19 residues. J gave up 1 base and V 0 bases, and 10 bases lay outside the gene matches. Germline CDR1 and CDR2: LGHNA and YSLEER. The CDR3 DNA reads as TGCGCCAGCAGCCAAGAGAGTAGCGGGAGGTCCGTGGGCACAGATACGCAGTATTTT. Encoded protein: CASSQESSGRSVGTDTQYF.

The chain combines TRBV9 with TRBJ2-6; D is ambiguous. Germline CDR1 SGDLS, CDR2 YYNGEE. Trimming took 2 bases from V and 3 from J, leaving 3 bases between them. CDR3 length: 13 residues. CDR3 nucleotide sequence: TGTGCCAGCAGCGTGGATGGGGCCAACGTCCTGACTTTC. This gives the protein CASSVDGANVLTF.

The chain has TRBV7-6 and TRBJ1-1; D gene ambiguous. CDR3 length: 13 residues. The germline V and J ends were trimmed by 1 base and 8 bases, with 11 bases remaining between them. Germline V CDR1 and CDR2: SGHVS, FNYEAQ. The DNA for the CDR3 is TGTGCCAGCAGCTTAGGTGGGTTTGGGGAAGCTTTCTTT. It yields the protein CASSLGGFGEAFF.

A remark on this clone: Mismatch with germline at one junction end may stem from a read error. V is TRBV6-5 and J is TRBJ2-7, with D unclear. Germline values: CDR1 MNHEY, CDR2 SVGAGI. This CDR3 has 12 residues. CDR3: CASSDSENEQYF. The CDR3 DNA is TGTGCCAGCAGTGACTCGGAAAACGAGCAGTACTTC.

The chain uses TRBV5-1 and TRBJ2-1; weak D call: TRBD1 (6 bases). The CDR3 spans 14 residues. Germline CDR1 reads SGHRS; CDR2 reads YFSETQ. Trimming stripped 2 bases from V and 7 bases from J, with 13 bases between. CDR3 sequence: CASSFDRPRNEQFF. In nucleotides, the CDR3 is TGCGCCAGCAGCTTTGACAGGCCCCGTAATGAGCAGTTCTTC. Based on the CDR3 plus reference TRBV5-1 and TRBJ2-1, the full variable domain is KAGVTQTPRYLIKTRGQQVTLSCSPISGHRSVSWYQQTPGQGLQFLFEYFSETQRNKGNFPGRFSGRQFSNSRSEMNVSTLELGDSALYLCASSFDRPRNEQFFGPGTRLTVL.